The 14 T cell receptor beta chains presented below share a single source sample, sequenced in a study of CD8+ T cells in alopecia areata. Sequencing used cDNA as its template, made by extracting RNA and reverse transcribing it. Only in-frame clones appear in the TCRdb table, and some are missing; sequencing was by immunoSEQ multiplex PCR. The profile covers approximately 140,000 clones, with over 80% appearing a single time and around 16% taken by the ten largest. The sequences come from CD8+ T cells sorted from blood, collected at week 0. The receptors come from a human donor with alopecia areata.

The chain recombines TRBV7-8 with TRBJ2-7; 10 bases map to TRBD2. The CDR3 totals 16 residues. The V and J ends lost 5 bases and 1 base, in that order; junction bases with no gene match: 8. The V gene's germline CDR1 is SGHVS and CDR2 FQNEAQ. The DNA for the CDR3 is TGTGCCAGCAGCCGGCCTCTAGCGGGAGATTCCTACGAGCAGTACTTC. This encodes CASSRPLAGDSYEQYF.

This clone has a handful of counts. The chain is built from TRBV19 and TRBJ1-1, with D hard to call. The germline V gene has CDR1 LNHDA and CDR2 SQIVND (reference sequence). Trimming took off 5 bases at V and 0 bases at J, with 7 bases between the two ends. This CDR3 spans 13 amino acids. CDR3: CASSLGMNTEAFF. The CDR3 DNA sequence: TGTGCCAGTAGTCTGGGCATGAACACTGAAGCTTTCTTT.

Here the CDR3 DNA reads TGTGCCAGCAGCCTAAATACTGAAGCTTTCTTT. This sequence encodes CASSLNTEAFF. This chain links TRBV14 with TRBJ1-1, with no clear D. The CDR3 is 11 residues long. CDR1 and CDR2 (germline): SGHDN, FVKESK. The ends were cut back, 4 bases at V and 5 bases at J, with 5 bases in the middle.

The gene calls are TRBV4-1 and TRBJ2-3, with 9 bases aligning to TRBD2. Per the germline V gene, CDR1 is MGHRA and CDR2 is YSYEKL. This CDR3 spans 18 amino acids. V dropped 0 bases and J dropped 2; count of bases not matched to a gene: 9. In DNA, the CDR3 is TGCGCCAGCAGCCAAGAGCCTACTTCTAGCGGGGTCACAGATACGCAGTATTTT. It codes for CASSQEPTSSGVTDTQYF.

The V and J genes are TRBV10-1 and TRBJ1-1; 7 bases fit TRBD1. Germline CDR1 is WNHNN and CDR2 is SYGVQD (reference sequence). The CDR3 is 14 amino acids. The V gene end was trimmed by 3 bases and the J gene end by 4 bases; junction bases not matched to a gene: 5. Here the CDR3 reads CASSDDREVTEAFF. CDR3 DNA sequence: TGCGCCAGCAGTGATGACAGGGAAGTCACTGAAGCTTTCTTT.

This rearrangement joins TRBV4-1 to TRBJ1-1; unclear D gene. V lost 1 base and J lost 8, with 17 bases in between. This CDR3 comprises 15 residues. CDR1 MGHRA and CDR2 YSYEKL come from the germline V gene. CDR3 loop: CASSQVLGELEEAFF. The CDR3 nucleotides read TGCGCCAGCAGCCAAGTATTAGGAGAATTGGAAGAAGCTTTCTTT.

The CDR3, as DNA: TGTGCCAGCAGCTGGCGGCAGGGGAAAGAGACCCAGTACTTC. Translation: CASSWRQGKETQYF. V gene TRBV7-9 combines with J gene TRBJ2-5; a weak D match, TRBD1 (6 bases). V shed 4 bases and J shed 3 bases, with 12 bases lying between them. Germline lookup yields CDR1 SEHNR and CDR2 FQNEAQ (reference sequence). CDR3 length equals 14 residues.

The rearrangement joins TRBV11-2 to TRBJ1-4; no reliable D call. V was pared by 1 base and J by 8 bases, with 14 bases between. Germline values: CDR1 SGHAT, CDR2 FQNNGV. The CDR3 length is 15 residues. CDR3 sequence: CASSLVGGRREKLFF. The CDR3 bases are TGTGCCAGCAGCTTAGTTGGCGGGAGGAGGGAAAAACTGTTTTTT. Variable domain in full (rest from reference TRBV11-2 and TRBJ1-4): EAGVAQSPRYKIIEKRQSVAFWCNPISGHATLYWYQQILGQGPKLLIQFQNNGVVDDSQLPKDRFSAERLKGVDSTLKIQPAKLEDSAVYLCASSLVGGRREKLFFGSGTQLSVL.

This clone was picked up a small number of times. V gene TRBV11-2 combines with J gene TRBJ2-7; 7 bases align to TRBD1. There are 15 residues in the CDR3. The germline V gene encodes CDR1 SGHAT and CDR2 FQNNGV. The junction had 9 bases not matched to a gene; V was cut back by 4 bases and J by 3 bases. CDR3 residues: CASSSPGQRRYEQYF. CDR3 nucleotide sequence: TGTGCCAGCAGCTCCCCGGGACAGCGTCGCTACGAGCAGTACTTC.

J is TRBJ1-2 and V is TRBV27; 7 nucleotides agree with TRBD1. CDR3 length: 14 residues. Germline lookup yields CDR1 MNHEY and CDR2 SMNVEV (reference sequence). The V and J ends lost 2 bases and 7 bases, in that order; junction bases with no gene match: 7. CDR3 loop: CASSLIPGGRGYTF. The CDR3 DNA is TGTGCCAGCAGTTTAATTCCAGGGGGACGTGGCTACACCTTC.

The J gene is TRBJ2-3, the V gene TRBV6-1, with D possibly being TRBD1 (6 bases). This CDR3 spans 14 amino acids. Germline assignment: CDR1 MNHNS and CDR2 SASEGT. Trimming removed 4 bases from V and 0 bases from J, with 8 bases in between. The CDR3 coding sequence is TGTGCCAGCAGTGCGACAGGAAGCACAGATACGCAGTATTTT. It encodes CASSATGSTDTQYF.

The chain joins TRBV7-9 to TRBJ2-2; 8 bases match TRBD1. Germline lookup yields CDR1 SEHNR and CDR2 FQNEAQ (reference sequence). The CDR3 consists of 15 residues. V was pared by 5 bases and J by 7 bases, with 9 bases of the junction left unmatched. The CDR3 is CASSDGQGFDGELFF. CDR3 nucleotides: TGTGCCAGCAGCGACGGACAGGGCTTCGACGGGGAGCTGTTTTTT.

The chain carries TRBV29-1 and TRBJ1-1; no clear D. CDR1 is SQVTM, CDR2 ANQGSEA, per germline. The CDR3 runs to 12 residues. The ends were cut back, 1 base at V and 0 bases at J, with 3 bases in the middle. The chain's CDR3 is CSVEALNTEAFF. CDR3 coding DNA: TGCAGCGTTGAAGCGCTGAACACTGAAGCTTTCTTT.

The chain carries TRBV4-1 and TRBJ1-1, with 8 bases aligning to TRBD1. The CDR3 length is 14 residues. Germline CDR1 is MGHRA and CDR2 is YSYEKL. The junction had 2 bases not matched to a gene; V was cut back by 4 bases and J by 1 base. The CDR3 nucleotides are TGCGCCAGCAGCCTGGGACAGGAGAACACTGAAGCTTTCTTT. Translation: CASSLGQENTEAFF.